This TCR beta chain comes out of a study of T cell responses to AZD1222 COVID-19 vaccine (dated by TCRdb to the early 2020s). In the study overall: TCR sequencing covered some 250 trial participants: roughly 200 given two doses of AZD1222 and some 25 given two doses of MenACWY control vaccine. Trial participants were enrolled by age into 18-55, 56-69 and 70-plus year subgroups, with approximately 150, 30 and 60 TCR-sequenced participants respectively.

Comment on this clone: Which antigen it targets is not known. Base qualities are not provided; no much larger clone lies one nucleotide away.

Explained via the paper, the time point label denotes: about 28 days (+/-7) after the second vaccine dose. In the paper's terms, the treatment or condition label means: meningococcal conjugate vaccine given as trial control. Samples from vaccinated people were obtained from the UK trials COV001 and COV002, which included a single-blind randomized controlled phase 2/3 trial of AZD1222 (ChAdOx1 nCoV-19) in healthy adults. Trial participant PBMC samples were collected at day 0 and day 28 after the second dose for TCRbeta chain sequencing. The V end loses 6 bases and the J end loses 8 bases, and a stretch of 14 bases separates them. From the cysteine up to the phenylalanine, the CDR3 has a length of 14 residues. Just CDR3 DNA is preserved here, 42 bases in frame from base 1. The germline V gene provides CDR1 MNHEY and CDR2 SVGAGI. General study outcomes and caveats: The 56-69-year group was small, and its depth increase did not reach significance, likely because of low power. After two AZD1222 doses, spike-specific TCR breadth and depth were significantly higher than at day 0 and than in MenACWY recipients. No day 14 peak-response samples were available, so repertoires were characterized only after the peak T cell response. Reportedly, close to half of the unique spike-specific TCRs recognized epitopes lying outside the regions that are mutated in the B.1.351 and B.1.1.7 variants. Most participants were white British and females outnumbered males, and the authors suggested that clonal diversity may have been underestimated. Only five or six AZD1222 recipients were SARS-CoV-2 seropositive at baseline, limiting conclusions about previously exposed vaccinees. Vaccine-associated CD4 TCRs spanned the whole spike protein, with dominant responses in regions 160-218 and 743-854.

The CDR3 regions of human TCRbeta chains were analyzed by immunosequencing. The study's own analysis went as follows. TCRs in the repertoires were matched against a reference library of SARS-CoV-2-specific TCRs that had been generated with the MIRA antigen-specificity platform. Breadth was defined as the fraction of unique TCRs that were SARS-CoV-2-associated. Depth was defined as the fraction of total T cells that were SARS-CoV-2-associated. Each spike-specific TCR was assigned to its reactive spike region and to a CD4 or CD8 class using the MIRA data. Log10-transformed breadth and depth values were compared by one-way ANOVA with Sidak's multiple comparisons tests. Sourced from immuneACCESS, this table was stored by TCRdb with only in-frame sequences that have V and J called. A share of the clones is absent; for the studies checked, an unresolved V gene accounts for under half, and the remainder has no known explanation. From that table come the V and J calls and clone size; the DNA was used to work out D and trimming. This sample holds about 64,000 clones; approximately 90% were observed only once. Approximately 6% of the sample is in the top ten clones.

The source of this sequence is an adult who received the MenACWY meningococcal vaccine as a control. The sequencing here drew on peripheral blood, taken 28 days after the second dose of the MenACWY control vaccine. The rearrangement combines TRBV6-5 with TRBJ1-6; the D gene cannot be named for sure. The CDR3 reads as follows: CASSHRGLDSPLHF. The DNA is TGTGCCAGCAGCCACCGGGGTCTGGATTCACCCCTCCACTTT.